These T cell receptor beta chains were read from a single sample in a study of early T cells in non-severe SARS-CoV-2 infection. Each CDR3 protein gets one entry after TCRdb re-called the 5' RACE reads with MiXCR. Of more than 80,000 distinct CDR3 sequences in the sample, 13% to 15% were seen once. The sample taken for sequencing was whole blood. The origin of the receptors is an adult who was a healthcare worker with PCR-confirmed SARS-CoV-2 infection or an uninfected control (not recorded which). Both conserved end residues are part of each CDR3. The order of the fields is D gene, clone size, V gene, J gene, CDR3 protein, CDR3 DNA. D genes are given only for firm matches. Some rows mark clone size as missing; the rest say once, few, many or name a class of expanded clone.

TRBD1	few	TRBV12-3/TRBV12-4	TRBJ1-1	CASSKGTGRTEAFF	TGTGCCAGCAGTAAGGGGACAGGGAGAACTGAAGCTTTCTTT
TRBD2	few	TRBV4-1	TRBJ2-1	CASSQGGGLNEQFF	TGCGCCAGCAGCCAAGGGGGAGGGTTAAATGAGCAGTTCTTC
-	-	TRBV7-9	TRBJ2-3	CASSPRGDTQYF	TGTGCCAGCAGCCCGAGGGGAGATACGCAGTATTTT
-	few	TRBV10-3	TRBJ2-1	CAINDRSYNEQFF	TGTGCCATCAATGACAGAAGCTACAATGAGCAGTTCTTC
TRBD2	-	TRBV5-4	TRBJ2-1	CASSLGLAGYSYNEQFF	TGTGCCAGCAGCTTGGGACTAGCGGGTTACTCCTACAATGAGCAGTTCTTC
-	few	TRBV4-1	TRBJ1-5	CASSQSSNQPQHF	TGCGCCAGCAGCCAGTCTAGCAATCAGCCCCAGCATTTT
TRBD1	-	TRBV6-2/TRBV6-3	TRBJ2-3	CASSPPPGQGAADTQYF	TGTGCCAGCAGTCCTCCCCCGGGACAGGGGGCGGCAGATACGCAGTATTTT
-	few	TRBV19	TRBJ2-6	CASYTPGVLTF	TGTGCCAGTTATACCCCGGGTGTCCTGACTTTC
TRBD1	-	TRBV4-1	TRBJ2-1	CASSREGTGALDEQFF	TGCGCCAGCAGCCGGGAAGGGACAGGGGCCCTGGATGAGCAGTTCTTC
TRBD1	many	TRBV10-3	TRBJ2-5	CAISKGQEAKTQYF	TGTGCCATCAGCAAGGGACAGGAGGCAAAGACCCAGTACTTC
-	-	TRBV29-1	TRBJ2-7	CSVEWTDSYEQYF	TGCAGCGTTGAGTGGACGGATTCCTACGAGCAGTACTTC
-	-	TRBV4-1	TRBJ2-3	CASSYSARSDTQYF	TGCGCCAGCAGTTACTCGGCTCGTTCAGATACGCAGTATTTT
-	-	TRBV18	TRBJ2-6	CASSPGGSSGANVLIF	TGTGCCAGCTCACCAGGAGGGAGCTCTGGGGCCAACGTCCTGATTTTC
-	few	TRBV10-1	TRBJ1-2	CASKLKNYGYTF	TGCGCCAGCAAACTGAAAAACTATGGCTACACCTTC
-	-	TRBV28	TRBJ2-5	CASSPRRETQYF	TGTGCCAGCAGTCCTAGGAGAGAGACCCAGTACTTC
-	few	TRBV6-5	TRBJ1-1	CASSKQSPQNTEAFF	TGTGCCAGCTCTAAGCAAAGCCCCCAGAACACTGAAGCTTTCTTT
-	few	TRBV9	TRBJ2-7	CASSVEQIPGYEQYF	TGTGCCAGCAGCGTAGAACAGATCCCGGGCTACGAGCAGTACTTC
-	few	TRBV2	TRBJ2-2	CASSELLGPTGELFF	TGTGCCAGCAGTGAATTGTTAGGGCCCACCGGGGAGCTGTTTTTT
TRBD1	-	TRBV6-5	TRBJ1-5	CASRGGTGENQPQHF	TGTGCCAGCAGGGGGGGTACAGGGGAGAATCAGCCCCAGCATTTT
-	few	TRBV7-9	TRBJ2-3	CASSFGAGRTDTQYF	TGTGCCAGCAGCTTCGGAGCGGGCCGCACAGATACGCAGTATTTT
TRBD1	few	TRBV12-3/TRBV12-4	TRBJ1-1	CASSPPTGISEAFF	TGTGCCAGCAGTCCGCCGACAGGGATCTCTGAAGCTTTCTTT
-	few	TRBV6-1	TRBJ1-2	CASRAGEGGYGYTF	TGTGCCAGCAGGGCGGGCGAAGGGGGCTATGGCTACACCTTC
-	few	TRBV27	TRBJ1-3	CASSPTSYRDTIYF	TGTGCCAGCAGCCCCACTTCCTATCGGGACACCATATATTTT
-	few	TRBV30	TRBJ1-5	CAWSTELSDQPQHF	TGTGCCTGGAGTACGGAGTTAAGCGATCAGCCCCAGCATTTT
-	-	TRBV29-1	TRBJ1-5	CSVRSGWDQPQHF	TGCAGCGTCCGGTCCGGGTGGGATCAGCCCCAGCATTTT
-	few	TRBV9	TRBJ1-5	CASSPSGTANFPQHF	TGTGCCAGCAGCCCCTCCGGGACCGCGAACTTTCCCCAGCATTTT
TRBD2	many	TRBV20-1	TRBJ2-1	CSARGLAGPYNEQFF	TGCAGTGCTAGAGGACTAGCGGGGCCCTACAATGAGCAGTTCTTC
TRBD1	-	TRBV6-1	TRBJ2-7	CASSGGRTGGGYEQYF	TGTGCCAGCAGTGGAGGAAGGACAGGGGGTGGGTACGAGCAGTACTTC
TRBD1	many	TRBV3-1	TRBJ1-1	CASSPLLQGAIGTEAFF	TGTGCCAGCAGCCCGCTCCTACAGGGGGCGATTGGTACTGAAGCTTTCTTT
TRBD1	many	TRBV19	TRBJ2-1	CASRPTGGYNEQFF	TGTGCCAGTAGACCGACAGGGGGGTACAATGAGCAGTTCTTC
TRBD1	many	TRBV2	TRBJ2-7	CASRYGTGTYEQYF	TGTGCCAGCAGATACGGGACAGGAACGTACGAGCAGTACTTC
-	-	TRBV21-1	TRBJ2-7	CASSKYLYEQYF	TGTGCCAGCAGCAAATACCTGTACGAGCAGTACTTC
-	-	TRBV24-1	TRBJ1-2	CATSDRGSNYGYTF	TGTGCCACCAGTGATAGGGGCAGCAACTATGGCTACACCTTC
-	-	TRBV14	TRBJ2-2	CASSLKGIWERRCFTGELFF	TGTGCCAGCAGCCTGAAAGGGATCTGGGAACGGCGGTGTTTCACCGGGGAGCTGTTTTTT
TRBD1	few	TRBV7-2	TRBJ1-2	CASSSEQGAYGYTF	TGTGCCAGCAGCTCGGAACAGGGGGCCTATGGCTACACCTTC
-	few	TRBV9	TRBJ2-3	CASSVAAYTDTQYF	TGTGCCAGCAGCGTCGCGGCCTACACAGATACGCAGTATTTT
-	few	TRBV5-1	TRBJ1-6	CASGAGHNNSPLHF	TGCGCCAGCGGAGCGGGACATAATAATTCACCCCTCCACTTT
-	few	TRBV9	TRBJ2-5	CASSVASGAGETQYF	TGTGCCAGCAGCGTAGCATCGGGAGCGGGTGAGACCCAGTACTTC
-	few	TRBV5-1	TRBJ1-2	CASSARGMANYGYTF	TGCGCCAGCAGCGCGAGGGGGATGGCTAACTATGGCTACACCTTC
TRBD2	few	TRBV2	TRBJ2-2	CASSKLAGGNTGELFF	TGTGCCAGCAGCAAGCTAGCGGGAGGGAACACCGGGGAGCTGTTTTTT
-	-	TRBV4-1	TRBJ1-2	CASSQDWGAVGYTF	TGCGCCAGCAGCCAAGATTGGGGGGCGGTTGGCTACACCTTC
TRBD2	-	TRBV24-1	TRBJ2-2	CATSDSSSGLAGSGELFF	TGTGCCACCAGTGATTCCTCTTCGGGACTAGCGGGATCCGGGGAGCTGTTTTTT
-	once	TRBV2	TRBJ2-2	CATVIEVGTGELFF	TGTGCCACAGTGATAGAGGTGGGGACCGGGGAGCTGTTTTTT
-	-	TRBV6-2/TRBV6-3	TRBJ2-7	CASSLGRIYEQYF	TGTGCCAGCAGTTTAGGACGTATCTACGAGCAGTACTTC